What follows is one TCR beta chain and its context. What it recognizes is unknown. This sample is drawn from a study of radiotherapy plus CTLA-4 blockade in lung cancer. Broader study findings: After radiotherapy and ipilimumab, tumor-derived clones expanded in peripheral blood. Reports identified early blood T cell clone dynamics, with interferon-beta, as the best response predictor.

Alongside CTLA-4 blockade with ipilimumab, patients with chemo-refractory metastatic non-small-cell lung cancer received focal radiation. Here immunoSEQ multiplex PCR was the method, and the copy in TCRdb shows in-frame clones only, minus some. Among roughly 120,000 clones listed, over 65% were seen once. The TCR sequence derives from a human donor with non-small cell lung cancer that progressed on radiotherapy plus ipilimumab. Some clones in this sample may be carry-over from other donors' samples. The sample was peripheral blood, taken from a patient treated with radiotherapy plus ipilimumab.

Here the CDR3 DNA reads TGTGCCAGCAGCCCTATAGGACAGGGGGAGAATTCACCCCTCCACTTT. Translating it yields CASSPIGQGENSPLHF. The chain carries TRBV27 and TRBJ1-6, with 10 positions matching TRBD1. Germline lookup yields CDR1 MNHEY and CDR2 SMNVEV (reference sequence). The CDR3 covers 16 residues. The ends lost 6 bases at V and 7 bases at J; junction bases unmatched: 9.